These 10 T cell receptor beta chains came from one sample sequenced in a study of blood T cell repertoires in COVID-19. TCRdb's table, derived via immunoSEQ multiplex PCR, lists solely in-frame clones and lacks some. The table has 100,000 to 150,000 clones, 70% to 80% seen once; the top ten hold roughly 35%. Sequenced: peripheral blood. These receptors all stem from a man aged 40-55 years with active or convalescent COVID-19.

This clone was found once. CDR3 residues: CASSYASPGNTIYF. The CDR3, as DNA: TGTGCCAGCAGTTACGCTAGTCCTGGAAACACCATATATTTT. This sequence joins TRBV6-2 or TRBV6-3 and TRBJ1-3; D not certain. The germline V and J ends were trimmed by 2 bases and 2 bases, with 7 bases remaining between them. CDR1 and CDR2 from the germline V gene are MNHEY and SVGEGT. The CDR3 runs 14 residues.

This clone has a single count. V gene TRBV4-1 combines with J gene TRBJ1-6, with 8 bases aligning to TRBD1. This CDR3 contains 15 residues. The junction had 4 bases not matched to a gene; V was cut back by 4 bases and J by 5 bases. Germline CDR1 MGHRA, CDR2 YSYEKL. The CDR3 coding sequence is TGCGCCAGCAGCCCCGGACAGGGCAATAATTCACCCCTCCACTTT. It is translated as CASSPGQGNNSPLHF.

The J gene is TRBJ2-7, the V gene TRBV10-1; D might be TRBD1 (5 bases). The V gene's germline CDR1 is WNHNN and CDR2 SYGVQD (reference sequence). The CDR3 consists of 14 residues. The V end lost 4 bases, the J end lost 2 bases, and 12 bases lay between the germline ends. CDR3 region: CASSVRAGPYEQYF. The CDR3 DNA reads TGCGCCAGCAGTGTAAGGGCAGGGCCCTACGAGCAGTACTTC.

This clone has more than one count but fewer than ten. CDR3 coding DNA: TGTGCCAGCAACAACGGGGGAGAGACCCAGTACTTC. It encodes CASNNGGETQYF. J is TRBJ2-5 and V is TRBV7-2; TRBD2 is a possible D gene (6 bases). CDR1 and CDR2 from the germline V gene are SGHTA and FQGNSA. This CDR3 has 12 residues. Trimming shortened V by 7 bases and J by 4 bases, and 10 bases separated the two germline ends.

V is TRBV5-1 and J is TRBJ1-1, with TRBD1 matching 7 bases. Germline-derived CDR1 and CDR2 are SGHRS and YFSETQ. The CDR3 has 14 residues. The V segment lost 6 bases and the J segment 3 bases; nucleotides outside the gene matches: 8. The CDR3 nucleotides are TGCGCCAGCACCCTAAACGACAGGGACACTGAAGCTTTCTTT. Protein product: CASTLNDRDTEAFF. The full variable domain, with the rest looked up from reference TRBV5-1 and TRBJ1-1, is KAGVTQTPRYLIKTRGQQVTLSCSPISGHRSVSWYQQTPGQGLQFLFEYFSETQRNKGNFPGRFSGRQFSNSRSEMNVSTLELGDSALYLCASTLNDRDTEAFFGQGTRLTVV.

This rearrangement joins TRBV11-3 to TRBJ2-7; TRBD1 agrees at 7 bases. J lost 5 bases, V lost 2 bases, and 6 bases had no gene match. The CDR3 consists of 14 residues. Germline V gene data show CDR1 as SGHNT and CDR2 as YENEEA. This CDR3 reads CASSLRQGGDEQYF. CDR3 DNA: TGTGCCAGCAGCTTAAGACAGGGTGGGGACGAGCAGTACTTC.

The chain recombines TRBV15 with TRBJ1-5, with D possibly being TRBD1 (5 bases). CDR3 size: 16 residues. Germline-derived CDR1 and CDR2 are LNHNV and YYDKDF (reference sequence). Deletions cut 0 bases from V and 9 bases from J, with 18 bases between. Here the CDR3 DNA reads TGTGCCACCAGCAGAGACCGAGACAGTCTTGCACGGCCCCAGCATTTT. Its protein product is CATSRDRDSLARPQHF.

The chain uses TRBV29-1 and TRBJ2-1, with no clear D. V shed 5 bases and J shed 1 base, with 6 bases lying between them. The CDR3 is 12 amino acids. CDR1 and CDR2 from the germline V gene are SQVTM and ANQGSEA. The CDR3 DNA reads TGCAGCGTTTCACTATCCTACAATGAGCAGTTCTTC. It codes for CSVSLSYNEQFF.

The chain links TRBV7-9 to TRBJ2-7, with 10 bases aligning to TRBD1. Looked up from germline, CDR1 is SEHNR and CDR2 is FQNEAQ (reference sequence). Losses at the gene ends were 3 bases for V and 2 bases for J; bases not matched to a gene: 10. This CDR3 is 17 amino acids long. The CDR3 sequence: CASSFTPDRGLPYEQYF. CDR3 sequence (DNA): TGTGCCAGCAGCTTTACTCCTGACAGGGGGCTCCCCTACGAGCAGTACTTC.

This clone appeared a single time. The V call is TRBV5-1, the J call TRBJ1-1; 7 bases fit TRBD1. In germline, CDR1 is SGHRS, CDR2 YFSETQ. This CDR3 contains 14 residues. The ends lost 3 bases at V and 3 bases at J; junction bases unmatched: 5. CDR3 amino acids: CASSWNRGDTEAFF. For the CDR3, the DNA is TGCGCCAGCAGCTGGAACAGGGGAGACACTGAAGCTTTCTTT.